One TCR beta chain is described in this entry. The sample comes from a study of blood T cell repertoires in COVID-19. Germline lookup yields CDR1 SNHLY and CDR2 FYNNEI. This CDR3 is 11 amino acids long. Only in-frame clones appear in the TCRdb table, and some are missing; sequencing was by immunoSEQ multiplex PCR. Of about 190,000 clones listed, about four fifths are singletons. The sequenced sample consisted of peripheral blood. The chain employs TRBV2 and TRBJ2-1; D remains unclear. The receptor was derived from a woman aged 70-85 years with active or convalescent COVID-19. CDR3 sequence: CAGGSYNEQFF. The CDR3 DNA reads TGTGCAGGCGGCTCGTACAATGAGCAGTTCTTC.